These 21 T cell receptor delta chains were all obtained from the same sample, sequenced in a study of human gamma delta and Vdelta1 T cells listed by TCRdb under 2018. Libraries were made using PCR. The data were produced on an Illumina MiSeq. The public reads were reprocessed by TCRdb using CATT, and rows of matching DNA were later combined. The sample has approximately 6,000 delta-chain clones on record, roughly a tenth of them singletons. The top ten constitute around 14% of the sample. The source material was naive CD27+ Vdelta1 gamma-delta T cells from blood. Receptor source: a human donor in good health.

Relative to its sample, this clone is large. This CDR3 is also generated by other DNA sequences in the sample. The chain employs TRDV1 and TRDJ1; 9 nucleotides agree with TRDD2. V dropped 4 bases and J dropped 0; count of bases not matched to a gene: 15. The CDR3 sequence is 19 residues long. The germline CDR1 and CDR2 sequences are TSWWSYY and QGS. This CDR3 is CALGGLPTSWGRYTDKLIF. The CDR3 DNA follows: TGTGCTCTTGGGGGCCTTCCTACTAGCTGGGGAAGGTACACCGATAAACTCATCTTT.

This clone has at least ten counts. The J gene is TRDJ1, the V gene TRDV1; 9 nucleotides match TRDD3. Germline V gene sequence: CDR1 TSWWSYY, CDR2 QGS. V lost 0 bases and J lost 0; bases outside the gene matches: 20. The length of the CDR3 is 22 residues. For the CDR3, the DNA is TGTGCTCTTGGGGAACTTGCGTGTACTGGGGGACCCTCGCCCAGCTACACCGATAAACTCATCTTT. Translating it yields CALGELACTGGPSPSYTDKLIF.

In this sample, this clone turned up a few times. One base away lies a much larger clone, so this may be a sequencing read error. The chain uses TRDV1 and TRDJ1; 7 nucleotides line up with TRDD3. Germline V gene lookup returns CDR1 TSWWSYY and CDR2 QGS. The CDR3 spans 21 residues. CDR3 sequence reads: CALGEGRSRRGLGTNTDKPIF. The CDR3 bases are TGTGCTCTTGGGGAGGGGAGATCGCGTCGAGGACTGGGGACGAACACCGATAAACCCATCTTT.

Remarks on this clone: A much larger clone is a single base away; this may be a read error. Other DNA sequences in the sample encode the same CDR3. The J gene is TRDJ1, the V gene TRDV1; D remains unclear. This CDR3 has 19 residues. Germline CDR1 and CDR2: TSWWSYY and QGS. The CDR3 DNA reads as TGTGCTCTTGGGGAACTGCGCGGGCGCCTAGACTTATACACCGACAAACTCATCTTT. Translation gives CALGELRGRLDLYTDKLIF.

As concerns this clone: A read error likely explains why the TCRdb protein, taken from a much larger clone, differs from this DNA's translation at residue 5; the protein shown is translated from the DNA. The chain recombines TRDV1 with TRDJ1, with D perhaps matching TRDD3 (10 bases). With 3 bases removed from V and 4 bases from J, the gap between germline ends came to 27 bases. Germline V gives CDR1 TSWWSYY, CDR2 QGS. There are 19 residues in the CDR3. The CDR3 reads CALGDLPTRTGGLGDKLIF. The CDR3 coding sequence is TGTGCTCTTGGGGACCTTCCTACACGTACTGGGGGATTAGGCGATAAACTCATCTTT.

This clone ranks as medium-sized (0.01 to 0.1%). The chain combines TRDV2 with TRDJ1; 8 positions match TRDD3. The CDR3 loop spans 19 amino acids. Germline V gene lookup returns CDR1 GEAIGNYY and CDR2 EKD. Losses at the gene ends were 1 base for V and 0 bases for J; bases not matched to a gene: 15. DNA for the CDR3: TGTGCCTGTGACACGTGTGGCGACTACTGGGGGTTCAACACCGATAAACTCATCTTT. Its protein is CACDTCGDYWGFNTDKLIF.

By frequency in the sample, this clone is medium-sized (0.01 to 0.1%). Other nucleotide sequences from this sample produce the same CDR3. The chain combines TRDV1 with TRDJ1; 8 bases fit TRDD3. CDR1 and CDR2 (germline): TSWWSYY, QGS. The trim removed 5 bases at V and 1 base at J, leaving 18 bases unmatched. The CDR3 loop spans 19 amino acids. CDR3 nucleotides: TGTGCTCTTGGGATCCACCTACGAGGGATACGCATGGGCACCGATAAACTCATCTTT. Translating gives CALGIHLRGIRMGTDKLIF.

The table lists this clone with a few counts. A single base separates this from a much larger clone, so it may be a read error. The gene calls are TRDV1 and TRDJ1; 9 bases line up with TRDD3. The CDR3 has 23 residues. V was pared by 2 bases and J by 11 bases, with 36 bases of the junction left unmatched. Germline V CDR1 and CDR2: TSWWSYY, QGS. Written as DNA, the CDR3 is TGTGCTCTTGGGGAATGGTTCCTCCGGGGGCCTGGGGGATCCCTTACCGGAGGTCGTTGGCTCATCTTT. Protein product: CALGEWFLRGPGGSLTGGRWLIF.

This clone appeared a single time. A far larger clone is only one base removed, so a read error is likely. This chain links TRDV1 with TRDJ1, with D perhaps TRDD2 or TRDD3 (6 bases each). The CDR3 totals 23 residues. Germline assignment: CDR1 TSWWSYY and CDR2 QGS. V was trimmed by 4 bases and J by 4 bases, leaving 40 bases between them. The chain's CDR3 is CALGALRSYGGYWASQYNDKLIF. In DNA form, the CDR3 reads TGTGCTCTTGGGGCCCTTAGATCCTACGGAGGGTACTGGGCCTCCCAGTACAACGATAAACTCATCTTT.

This clone was observed a few times. It differs at one base from a far larger clone, so likely a read error. V usage is TRDV1 and J usage is TRDJ1; D perhaps matches TRDD3 (5 bases). Per germline, CDR1 TSWWSYY and CDR2 QGS. Trimming took 2 bases from V and 2 from J, leaving 18 bases between them. CDR3 size: 17 residues. CDR3 coding DNA: TGTGCTCTTGGGGAAAGGCGGAGGGCCGGGGGTACCGATAAACTCATCTTT. Amino acid sequence: CALGERRRAGGTDKLIF.

As to this clone: A far larger clone is one nucleotide away, so this likely arose from a read error. The chain employs TRDV1 and TRDJ1; 7 positions match TRDD3. The CDR3 length is 23 residues. CDR1 TSWWSYY and CDR2 QGS come from the germline V gene. CDR3 nucleotides: TGTGCTCTTGGGAAACTCCATTCCCGCCGTGGTGGGGGACCGCTTAACGCCGCCAATAAACTCATCTTT. Its translation is CALGKLHSRRGGGPLNAANKLIF.

The sample holds many counts of this clone. The chain joins TRDV1 to TRDJ1; D ambiguous. The CDR3 has 16 amino acids. Germline values: CDR1 TSWWSYY, CDR2 QGS. Trimming pared 4 bases from V and 2 bases from J, leaving 17 bases between. The CDR3 DNA sequence: TGTGCTCTTGGGGGAGTAAAACTCCGCGGTACCGATAAACTCATCTTT. It codes for CALGGVKLRGTDKLIF.

Ten or more counts support this clone. Being one base from a much bigger clone, this may be a read error. Other DNA sequences from this sample encode an identical CDR3 as well. The chain combines TRDV1 with TRDJ1, with 13 bases identical to TRDD3. V lost 2 bases, J lost 3 bases, and 18 bases stayed unmatched. The CDR3 loop spans 21 amino acids. CDR1 is TSWWSYY, CDR2 QGS, per germline. CDR3 region: CALGEAHSGYWGIRSPDKLIF. The CDR3 bases are TGTGCTCTTGGGGAAGCTCATTCTGGGTACTGGGGGATACGAAGTCCCGATAAACTCATCTTT.

Comments on this clone: A far larger clone is a single base away, which makes a read error likely. The sample holds other DNA sequences that translate to the same CDR3. The chain is built from TRDV1 and TRDJ1, with D tentatively TRDD3 (5 bases). This CDR3 has 11 residues. Per the germline V gene, CDR1 is TSWWSYY and CDR2 is QGS. CDR3 sequence: CARGITDKLIF. DNA of the CDR3: TGCGCTCGCGGGATTACCGATAAACTCATCTTT.

In the case of this clone: A read error is likely here: a far larger clone is one base away. The rearrangement joins TRDV1 to TRDJ1, with TRDD3 identical over 9 bases. Per germline, CDR1 TSWWSYY and CDR2 QGS. After removal of 4 bases from V and 0 bases from J, the junction contained 36 bases not matched to a gene. CDR3 size: 26 residues. The DNA of the CDR3 is TGTGCTCTTGGGGTTAGACAGAGCCTTCCTCAGACTCTTGGGGGATATCTACCCTTGTACACCGATAAACTCATCTTT. This codes for CALGVRQSLPQTLGGYLPLYTDKLIF.

On this clone: This likely traces to a read error, being one base from a far larger clone. This CDR3 is also generated by other DNA sequences in the sample. V gene TRDV1 combines with J gene TRDJ1; weak D call: TRDD2 (5 bases). Trimming took off 3 bases at V and 8 bases at J, with 34 bases between the two ends. This CDR3 comprises 20 residues. The germline CDR1 and CDR2 sequences are TSWWSYY and QGS. The CDR3 region has the DNA TGTGCTCTTGGGGACTCCCCACGACTCCTTACTCAGTCCCTTACCTACAAACTCATCTTT. Amino acid sequence: CALGDSPRLLTQSLTYKLIF.

This clone was observed a handful of times. A far larger clone is just one base off, so this is likely a read error. The chain employs TRDV1 and TRDJ1; TRDD2 or TRDD3 may be the D gene (5 bases each). Germline loops: CDR1 TSWWSYY, CDR2 QGS. The CDR3 is made up of 18 amino acids. In DNA, the CDR3 is TGTGCTCTTGGGGGACGCCTTCGCGGAGGGGGTAGGTCCGATAAACCCATCTTT. Amino acid sequence: CALGGRLRGGGRSDKPIF.

Points on this clone: TCRdb records a much larger clone's protein for this DNA, with a difference at residue 6 that likely arises from a read error; the protein given is the translation of the DNA. The rearrangement uses TRDV1 and TRDJ1, with D possibly being TRDD2 (6 bases). CDR1 is TSWWSYY, CDR2 QGS, per germline. V was pared by 8 bases and J by 0 bases, with 22 bases between. This CDR3 comprises 17 residues. The CDR3 sequence: CALTLHPTTRYTDKLIF. The CDR3 DNA reads as TGTGCTCTTACACTACATCCTACGACCCGTTACACCGATAAACTCATCTTT.

On this clone itself: A much more abundant neighbour one base away suggests this may be a read error. The rearrangement links TRDV1 to TRDJ1, with D possibly matching TRDD3 (9 bases). Trimming took off 4 bases at V and 0 bases at J, with 45 bases between the two ends. This CDR3 is 26 amino acids long. Germline V gene lookup returns CDR1 TSWWSYY and CDR2 QGS. The DNA of the CDR3 is TGTGCTCTTGGGGTTAGACAGAGCCTTCCTAAGACTCTTGGGGGATATCCACCCTTGTACACCGATAAACTCATCTTT. Amino acid sequence: CALGVRQSLPKTLGGYPPLYTDKLIF.

This clone occurred a few times. The chain joins TRDV1 to TRDJ1, with D tentatively TRDD3 (6 bases). V gave up 0 bases and J gave up 0 bases, with 29 bases separating them. The CDR3 is 22 amino acids. Germline lookup yields CDR1 TSWWSYY and CDR2 QGS. CDR3 residues: CALGELSLLRGWGRVYTDKLIF. As DNA, the CDR3 is TGTGCTCTTGGGGAACTTTCCCTCCTAAGGGGATGGGGAAGGGTATACACCGATAAACTCATCTTT.

This clone has a handful of counts. A far larger clone is one base from this, pointing to a likely read error. The sample holds other DNA sequences that translate to the same CDR3. The V and J genes are TRDV1 and TRDJ1; D gene unclear. There are 18 residues in the CDR3. Germline CDR1 and CDR2: TSWWSYY and QGS. V shed 2 bases and J shed 0 bases, with 19 bases lying between them. The CDR3 region is CALGELPPRRDYTDKLIF. The CDR3 DNA is TGTGCTCTTGGGGAATTACCCCCTCGAAGGGACTACACCGATAAACTCATCTTT.